This TCR beta chain emerged from a study of graft-versus-host responses after intestinal transplantation. The wider study: Anti-thymocyte globulin induction preceded about 3 years of tacrolimus and steroid maintenance in all recipients.

Whole-study results and caveats: Researchers found peak circulating GvH clone levels linked to early post-transplant HvG declines. Allografts of one patient group, those with graft-donor T cell macrochimerism, had high graft-versus-host to host-versus-graft clonal ratios. GvH clones surfaced in recipient marrow, some emerging earlier in ileum or blood.

About this clone itself: Its specificity is not known.

This table comes from immunoSEQ multiplex PCR, and its TCRdb copy is limited to in-frame clones, with some not included. Of more than 85,000 clones listed, 80% to 85% are singletons. CDR1 and CDR2 from the germline V gene are SNHLY and FYNNEI. CDR3 length equals 14 residues. V was pared by 8 bases and J by 1 base, with 3 bases of the junction left unmatched. The source is a human donor who received an intestinal transplant. The J gene is TRBJ2-2, the V gene TRBV2; 8 bases align to TRBD1. The sequencing here drew on unstimulated CD4+ T cells sorted from spleen or lymph node cells, taken before intestinal transplant. CDR3 loop: CASAGTGNTGELFF. The DNA of the CDR3 is TGTGCCAGCGCCGGGACAGGGAACACCGGGGAGCTGTTTTTT.